This T cell receptor (beta chain) emerged from a study of blood T cell repertoires in COVID-19. V gave up 2 bases and J gave up 1 base; unmatched junction bases: 6. Germline CDR1 WSHSY, CDR2 SAAADI. This CDR3 is 16 amino acids long. In the original analysis: Amplifying reference gene primers gave estimates of nucleated cell counts. The repertoire was sequenced with immunoSEQ multiplex PCR; TCRdb's copy has only in-frame clones and lacks some. V and J calls and clone size are copied from that table; D and trimming were computed from the DNA. The table has about 360,000 clones, approximately 86% seen once.

The source material was peripheral blood. The clonotype was recovered from a woman aged 55-70 years with COVID-19, enrolled during active disease. The chain employs TRBV10-2 and TRBJ2-5; 8 bases are a match to TRBD2. The CDR3, as DNA: TGCGCCAGCAGTGAGATTAGCGGGGAGATCCAAGAGACCCAGTACTTC. It yields the protein CASSEISGEIQETQYF.